This is a list of T cell receptor beta chains from one sample in a study of CXCR3-negative and CXCR3-positive naive CD8 T cells. From its re-call of the 5' RACE reads, TCRdb lists each CDR3 protein once, without DNA. Its table lists 150,000 or so distinct CDR3 sequences. The sequencing sample was made of naive CXCR3+ CD8+ T cells from blood. These receptors all come from a human donor in good health. Some clones in this sample may be carry-over from other donors' samples. Both conserved end residues are part of each CDR3. Each record gives: CDR3 length, V gene, J gene, CDR3 protein.

12	TRBV6-2/TRBV6-3	TRBJ2-1	CASSWARNEQFF
13	TRBV5-1	TRBJ2-1	CASSLSLYNEQFF
11	TRBV7-9	TRBJ2-1	CASSQTYEQFF
15	TRBV6-4	TRBJ2-6	CASSETGTGANVLTF
15	TRBV7-8	TRBJ2-3	CASSPGTLGADTQYF
15	TRBV20-1	TRBJ2-3	CSAISGALTWDTQYF
11	TRBV12-3/TRBV12-4	TRBJ2-7	CASSSRHEQYF
14	TRBV29-1	TRBJ2-1	CSVGLAGPYNEQFF
15	TRBV19	TRBJ2-7	CASSIGAGGIYEQYF
15	TRBV9	TRBJ2-1	CASSVATYSYNEQFF
15	TRBV5-6	TRBJ2-5	CASSHGTGTTETQYF
12	TRBV5-5	TRBJ1-2	CASSPGDYGYTF
16	TRBV4-1	TRBJ1-6	CASSQDSRYLNSPLHF
15	TRBV12-3/TRBV12-4	TRBJ2-2	CASSLGQGNTGELFF
16	TRBV23-1	TRBJ2-7	CASSQSREVGPNEQYF
13	TRBV7-9	TRBJ2-7	CASSPRGDYEQYF
12	TRBV6-6	TRBJ2-1	CASSPDRVVKFF
13	TRBV13	TRBJ2-7	CASSFRRTYEQYF
17	TRBV6-2/TRBV6-3	TRBJ2-6	CASRRGQLLSGANVLTF
17	TRBV15	TRBJ2-5	CATSRALPGLATETQYF
14	TRBV7-2	TRBJ1-5	CASSLLSGNQPQHF
15	TRBV11-2	TRBJ2-7	CASSIAGGSSYEQYF
11	TRBV18	TRBJ2-3	CASSQGEPEYF
16	TRBV7-9	TRBJ2-6	CASSLVEGPGANALTF
17	TRBV7-9	TRBJ2-1	CASSQGVAGASYNEQFF
13	TRBV29-1	TRBJ2-6	CSVAGAGANVLTF
18	TRBV29-1	TRBJ2-3	CSGRTSGGAGENTDTQYF
16	TRBV5-1	TRBJ2-1	CASSLSLAAQHNEQFF
15	TRBV18	TRBJ2-1	CASSPLADTYNEQFF
12	TRBV24-1	TRBJ1-1	CATSDLGQRAFF
19	TRBV6-2/TRBV6-3	TRBJ2-1	CASIRDLSDPKPGAAEQFF
14	TRBV13	TRBJ1-1	CASSFNQMNTEAFF
13	TRBV7-9	TRBJ2-3	CASSLREVDTQYF
17	TRBV7-6	TRBJ2-7	CASSLGFPGTGSYEQYF
12	TRBV29-1	TRBJ2-1	CSLRTDYNEQFF
13	TRBV12-3/TRBV12-4	TRBJ2-7	CASSSPRIYEQYF
11	TRBV7-9	TRBJ2-2	CASRNTGELFF
15	TRBV30	TRBJ2-6	CAWTVGISGANVLTF
14	TRBV11-3	TRBJ2-7	CASSPSLLTYEQYF
14	TRBV6-5	TRBJ2-1	CASSYQTLHNEQFF